This T cell receptor (beta chain) was recovered during a study of blood T cell repertoires in COVID-19. Study at large: Samples taken during acute and convalescent COVID-19 were collected in the United States, Italy and Spain. The analysed material was cDNA or gDNA that came from T cells, B-cell-depleted T cells, or PBMCs.

Profiled with immunoSEQ multiplex PCR; TCRdb holds only in-frame clones, not every one. The sample yields fewer than 300,000 clones, approximately 86% seen once. J lost 1 base, V lost 8 bases, and 8 bases had no gene match. CDR1 and CDR2 (germline): MDHEN, SYDVKM. This CDR3 contains 15 residues. The V and J genes are TRBV28 and TRBJ2-1, with TRBD2 identical over 7 bases. This receptor was identified in a woman under 30 with acute or convalescent COVID-19. Sequencing used peripheral blood. This chain's CDR3 is CASQTAGASYNEQFF. The CDR3 bases are TGTGCCAGCCAAACGGCGGGAGCTTCCTACAATGAGCAGTTCTTC.